The clone carrying this T cell receptor (beta chain) was seen just once. Trimming left V 4 bases short and J 6 bases short, with 12 bases between. Per germline, CDR1 MGHDK and CDR2 SYGVNS. This CDR3 is built from 13 residues. These data are taken from a study of blood T cell repertoires in COVID-19. Turning to the study itself: Both acute and convalescent COVID-19 samples were obtained from the United States, Italy and Spain. PBMCs, B-cell-depleted T cells, or T cells were the source of the cDNA or gDNA that made up the material.

Source study methods: Estimation of nucleated cell counts was performed using reference gene primer amplification. The table came from immunoSEQ multiplex PCR; TCRdb's copy has only in-frame clones and leaves some out. V, J and clone size are those of that table, while D and trimming were read from the DNA. Altogether approximately 100,000 clones are present, roughly 91% being singletons, with the ten largest covering roughly 5.6%. This sequence was found in a human donor in a cohort sampled during active COVID-19. The sample consisted of peripheral blood. The chain carries TRBV25-1 and TRBJ1-2; tentatively, D is TRBD1 (6 bases). The CDR3 coding sequence is TGTGCCAGCAGTGTAGGGGGGGCTCATGGCTACACCTTC. The encoded protein is CASSVGGAHGYTF.